One and the same sample provided the 26 T cell receptor beta chains below, sequenced in a study of blood T cell repertoires in COVID-19 (dated by TCRdb to about 2020). Receptor libraries were prepared by the immunoSEQ multiplex PCR assay. Drawn from immuneACCESS, this table holds only the in-frame rearrangements with V and J called that TCRdb kept. Clones are partly lost; checked studies trace under half to an unresolved V gene and leave the rest unexplained. Here the sample has 250,000 or so clones; 80% to 85% occur a single time. The top ten constitute 3.4% of the sample. The sample taken for sequencing was PBMCs or T cells enriched from blood (not recorded which). Every receptor here comes from a middle-aged man who had recovered from COVID-19.

This clone was found once. The CDR3 DNA reads TGTGCCAGTGCGGCGGGGGGGCTAAACTATGGCTACACCTTC. Translating it yields CASAAGGLNYGYTF. V and J are TRBV19 and TRBJ1-2, with D tentatively TRBD1 (6 bases). Trimming shortened V by 8 bases and J by 2 bases, and 15 bases separated the two germline ends. The CDR3 contains 14 residues. CDR1 and CDR2 from the germline V gene are LNHDA and SQIVND (reference sequence).

This chain uses TRBV28 with TRBJ2-7; the D gene is possibly TRBD1 (6 bases). V lost 7 bases and J 7 bases, leaving 20 bases between the germline ends. The germline CDR1 and CDR2 sequences are MDHEN and SYDVKM. The CDR3 has 14 amino acids. CDR3 sequence reads: CASTRGDTLREQYF. DNA of the CDR3: TGTGCCAGCACACGAGGGGACACTCTGAGAGAGCAGTACTTC.

In its sample, this clone was seen once. The DNA for the CDR3 is TGTGCCATCAGGGCCGGGACAGGGAATGGCTACACCTTC. Amino acid sequence: CAIRAGTGNGYTF. The chain recombines TRBV10-3 with TRBJ1-2; 9 bases align to TRBD1. V dropped 6 bases and J dropped 6; count of bases not matched to a gene: 5. Germline assignment: CDR1 ENHRY and CDR2 SYGVKD. The CDR3 covers 13 residues.

The chain carries TRBV7-8 and TRBJ2-7; 9 bases align to TRBD2. The CDR3 length is 19 residues. J gave up 5 bases and V 5 bases, and 22 bases lay outside the gene matches. Germline lookup yields CDR1 SGHVS and CDR2 FQNEAQ. The CDR3 region is CASSPSFGTELAGFHEQYF. The DNA for the CDR3 is TGTGCCAGCAGCCCCTCCTTCGGGACAGAGCTAGCGGGATTCCACGAGCAGTACTTC.

This chain connects TRBV6-5 to TRBJ1-5; TRBD1 is a possible D gene (6 bases). In germline, CDR1 is MNHEY, CDR2 SVGAGI. The CDR3 is made up of 13 amino acids. The ends were cut back, 5 bases at V and 3 bases at J, with 8 bases in the middle. The CDR3 DNA reads as TGTGCCAGCAGTCAGGGGTACAATCAGCCCCAGCATTTT. Its protein is CASSQGYNQPQHF.

With respect to this clone: Other DNA sequences of this sample code for an identical CDR3. The chain recombines TRBV12-3 or TRBV12-4 with TRBJ1-2, with no clear D. The CDR3 runs 11 residues. Trimming cost V 6 bases and J 8 bases, with 10 bases left between them. For the CDR3, the DNA is TGTGCCAGCAGCCTAGGTCCGGGCTACACCTTC. Translating it yields CASSLGPGYTF.

This chain connects TRBV4-1 to TRBJ1-4, with D possibly being TRBD1 (5 bases). In germline, CDR1 is MGHRA, CDR2 YSYEKL. V lost 6 bases, J lost 0 bases, and 8 bases lay in between. This CDR3 comprises 14 residues. The CDR3 region has the DNA TGCGCCAGCAGACAGGAAGCAACTAATGAAAAACTGTTTTTT. Its translation: CASRQEATNEKLFF.

V and J are TRBV7-2 and TRBJ2-2, with 9 bases identical to TRBD2. The germline V gene encodes CDR1 SGHTA and CDR2 FQGNSA. CDR3 length: 16 amino acids. V dropped 2 bases and J dropped 3; count of bases not matched to a gene: 4. The CDR3 region has the DNA TGTGCCAGCAGCTTACTCGCGGGAGGGTACACCGGGGAGCTGTTTTTT. Protein product: CASSLLAGGYTGELFF.

This clone was seen just once. This chain uses TRBV7-9 with TRBJ1-2; 7 positions agree with TRBD1. Germline CDR1 and CDR2: SEHNR and FQNEAQ (reference sequence). The CDR3 is 14 residues long. With 3 bases clipped from V and 5 bases from J, the junction kept 6 bases outside the gene matches. CDR3 protein: CASSFNTGEYGYTF. The CDR3 nucleotides are TGTGCCAGCAGCTTCAATACAGGGGAGTATGGCTACACCTTC.

The chain employs TRBV21-1 and TRBJ2-1; TRBD2 reflects the table's D call only, with no check against the DNA. TRBV21-1 is reported as a pseudogene. This CDR3 spans 16 amino acids. The chain's CDR3 is CASSKSGGISYNEQFF. DNA for the CDR3: TGTGCCAGCAGCAAAAGTGGCGGGATCTCCTACAATGAGCAGTTCTTC.

J is TRBJ1-5 and V is TRBV14; 7 bases line up with TRBD1. This CDR3 has 15 residues. Unmatched junction bases numbered 7, after V lost 7 bases and J lost 1 base. Germline values: CDR1 SGHDN, CDR2 FVKESK. CDR3 sequence reads: CASTDRAVSNQPQHF. The CDR3 nucleotides are TGTGCCAGCACAGACAGGGCGGTAAGCAATCAGCCCCAGCATTTT.

V usage is TRBV4-1 and J usage is TRBJ1-1; D uncertain. From germline, CDR1 is MGHRA and CDR2 YSYEKL. The CDR3 extends over 15 amino acids. V gave up 4 bases and J gave up 1 base, with 13 bases separating them. The CDR3 DNA is TGCGCCAGCAGCCCTCCTTTGGAGGCGAACACTGAAGCTTTCTTT. Its protein product is CASSPPLEANTEAFF.

This clone occurred once. V is TRBV27 and J is TRBJ2-1, with D uncertain. There are 12 residues in the CDR3. Trimming pared 5 bases from V and 8 bases from J, leaving 10 bases between. Germline CDR1 MNHEY, CDR2 SMNVEV (reference sequence). The CDR3 nucleotides read TGTGCCAGCAGTGGCCGATTCCATGAGCAGTTCTTC. Translated: CASSGRFHEQFF.

The rearrangement joins TRBV7-9 to TRBJ1-1; 10 bases fit TRBD1. Trimming at V came to 3 bases and at J to 1 base, leaving 2 bases not matched to a gene. This CDR3 contains 15 residues. CDR1 is SEHNR, CDR2 FQNEAQ, per germline (reference sequence). CDR3 residues: CASSFDRGRNTEAFF. The CDR3 coding sequence is TGTGCCAGCAGCTTTGACAGGGGGCGGAACACTGAAGCTTTCTTT. Combining the CDR3 with reference TRBV7-9 and TRBJ1-1 gives the whole variable domain DTGVSQNPRHKITKRGQNVTFRCDPISEHNRLYWYRQTLGQGPEFLTYFQNEAQLEKSRLLSDRFSAERPKGSFSTLEIQRTEQGDSAMYLCASSFDRGRNTEAFFGQGTRLTVV.

Only a few counts were recorded for this clone. The chain recombines TRBV9 with TRBJ1-1; D unresolved. The germline V and J ends were trimmed by 1 base and 5 bases, with 9 bases remaining between them. Germline CDR1 SGDLS, CDR2 YYNGEE. CDR3 size: 13 residues. CDR3 region: CASSVLWSTEAFF. The CDR3, as DNA: TGTGCCAGCAGCGTACTATGGTCAACTGAAGCTTTCTTT.

The chain combines TRBV3-1 (or the pseudogene TRBV3-2) with TRBJ1-1, with 8 bases matching TRBD1. This CDR3 has 16 residues. Per germline, CDR1 LGHDT and CDR2 YNNKEL (reference sequence). Germline trimming cut 6 bases from V and 4 bases from J; bases unmatched to any gene: 13. The CDR3 coding sequence is TGTGCCAGCAGTCCTCCGGGACAGGCTTATGGCACTGAAGCTTTCTTT. It translates to CASSPPGQAYGTEAFF.

This clone was counted only a few times. This rearrangement joins TRBV6-1 to TRBJ2-6; D is perhaps TRBD1 (5 bases). V lost 2 bases to trimming and J lost 4 bases, with 6 bases between them. Germline assignment: CDR1 MNHNS and CDR2 SASEGT. The CDR3 contains 14 residues. The DNA of the CDR3 is TGTGCCAGCAGTGAAAACAGGGGGGCCAACGTCCTGACTTTC. It is translated as CASSENRGANVLTF.

This rearrangement joins TRBV6-1 to TRBJ1-2; D is ambiguous. This CDR3 spans 13 amino acids. Germline V gene sequence: CDR1 MNHNS, CDR2 SASEGT. Deletions cut 3 bases from V and 3 bases from J, with 8 bases between. The CDR3 DNA reads as TGTGCCAGCAGTGAGAGTGAGGACTATGGCTACACCTTC. It yields the protein CASSESEDYGYTF.

The V and J genes are TRBV12-3 or TRBV12-4 and TRBJ2-3; D ambiguous. CDR3 size: 13 residues. Trimming left V 6 bases short and J 0 bases short, with 7 bases between. The CDR3 DNA sequence: TGTGCCAGCAGGAGCCCTAGCACAGATACGCAGTATTTT. Its protein product is CASRSPSTDTQYF.

This clone was observed a handful of times. The chain has TRBV28 and TRBJ1-1; 10 bases line up with TRBD1. Per the germline V gene, CDR1 is MDHEN and CDR2 is SYDVKM. The CDR3 length is 13 residues. With 6 bases clipped from V and 6 bases from J, the junction kept 4 bases outside the gene matches. CDR3 DNA: TGTGCCAGCAGGGGGACAGGGGTCGCTGAAGCTTTCTTT. Translated: CASRGTGVAEAFF. Drawing the rest from reference TRBV28 and TRBJ1-1, the complete variable domain is DVKVTQSSRYLVKRTGEKVFLECVQDMDHENMFWYRQDPGLGLRLIYFSYDVKMKEKGDIPEGYSVSREKKERFSLILESASTNQTSMYLCASRGTGVAEAFFGQGTRLTVV.

This clone showed up just once. The V gene is TRBV9, the J gene TRBJ2-3; 10 positions agree with TRBD2. Germline CDR1 is SGDLS and CDR2 is YYNGEE. The V and J ends lost 5 bases and 5 bases, in that order; junction bases with no gene match: 11. The CDR3 contains 16 residues. CDR3 sequence: CASSDTVAGGIDTQYF. CDR3 coding DNA: TGTGCCAGCAGTGATACTGTAGCGGGGGGAATAGATACGCAGTATTTT. The variable domain in full, completed from reference TRBV9 and TRBJ2-3, reads DSGVTQTPKHLITATGQRVTLRCSPRSGDLSVYWYQQSLDQGLQFLIQYYNGEERAKGNILERFSAQQFPDLHSELNLSSLELGDSALYFCASSDTVAGGIDTQYFGPGTRLTVL.

This chain uses TRBV6-5 with TRBJ2-7; the D gene is possibly TRBD2 (6 bases). The CDR3 is 14 amino acids. Germline assignment: CDR1 MNHEY and CDR2 SVGAGI. Trimming left V 5 bases short and J 1 base short, with 12 bases between. The CDR3 DNA reads TGTGCCAGCAGTAGCCGCCGGGGGTCCTACGAGCAGTACTTC. Its protein product is CASSSRRGSYEQYF.

This clone was detected once. This rearrangement joins TRBV7-6 to TRBJ2-5; a weak D match, TRBD2 (5 bases). V dropped 8 bases and J dropped 5 bases, with 15 bases sitting between them. The CDR3 loop spans 13 amino acids. Germline V lookup: CDR1 SGHVS, CDR2 FNYEAQ. As DNA, the CDR3 is TGTGCCAGCGGCTCAAGCGGTTGGGAGACCCAGTACTTC. Its protein product is CASGSSGWETQYF.

J is TRBJ1-2 and V is TRBV20-1; D is undetermined. CDR1 is DFQATT and CDR2 is SNEGSKA in the germline V gene (reference sequence). Trimming removed 3 bases from V and 7 bases from J, with 15 bases in between. The CDR3 is made up of 13 amino acids. The chain's CDR3 is CSASSNVESGYTF. In DNA, the CDR3 is TGCAGTGCTAGTAGTAATGTGGAGAGTGGCTACACCTTC.

This clone has a single count. The chain couples TRBV9 to TRBJ2-1; the D gene is possibly TRBD2 (6 bases). V shed 0 bases and J shed 8 bases, with 15 bases lying between them. Germline values: CDR1 SGDLS, CDR2 YYNGEE. CDR3 length equals 15 residues. CDR3 DNA: TGTGCCAGCAGCGTAGGAGTTGGAGGGGTCGATGAGCAGTTCTTC. It translates to CASSVGVGGVDEQFF.

The CDR3 coding sequence is TGTGCCAGCAGCGGGACAGCCTCCTACAATGAGCAGTTCTTC. This translates into CASSGTASYNEQFF. The chain joins TRBV9 to TRBJ2-1, with D possibly matching TRBD1 (6 bases). This CDR3 has 14 amino acids. Germline-derived CDR1 and CDR2 are SGDLS and YYNGEE. V lost 3 bases to trimming and J lost 0 bases, with 7 bases between them.